Described below is a single T cell receptor beta chain sequence and its context. Original methodology: Amplification from reference gene primers served as the basis for estimated nucleated cell counts. The protocol was immunoSEQ multiplex PCR, while the TCRdb copy is restricted to in-frame clones and leaves out a portion. The V and J calls and the clone size are those of that table, but D and trimming were determined from the DNA. This table has 110,000 or so clones, roughly 80% appearing once. Germline V gene lookup returns CDR1 LGHDT and CDR2 YNNKEL (reference sequence). With 0 bases clipped from V and 5 bases from J, the junction kept 6 bases outside the gene matches. This CDR3 comprises 16 residues. The sample originates from a study of blood T cell repertoires in COVID-19. As for the study in general: Nucleic acid was either cDNA or gDNA, and it came from T cells, B-cell-depleted T cells, or PBMCs.

Sequenced sample: peripheral blood. V is TRBV3-1 (or the pseudogene TRBV3-2) and J is TRBJ2-5; 10 positions agree with TRBD2. The TCR sequence derives from a man aged 50 or older with acute or convalescent COVID-19. This CDR3 is CASSQDRAGGPETQYF. The CDR3 nucleotides are TGTGCCAGCAGCCAAGATCGAGCGGGGGGGCCGGAGACCCAGTACTTC.